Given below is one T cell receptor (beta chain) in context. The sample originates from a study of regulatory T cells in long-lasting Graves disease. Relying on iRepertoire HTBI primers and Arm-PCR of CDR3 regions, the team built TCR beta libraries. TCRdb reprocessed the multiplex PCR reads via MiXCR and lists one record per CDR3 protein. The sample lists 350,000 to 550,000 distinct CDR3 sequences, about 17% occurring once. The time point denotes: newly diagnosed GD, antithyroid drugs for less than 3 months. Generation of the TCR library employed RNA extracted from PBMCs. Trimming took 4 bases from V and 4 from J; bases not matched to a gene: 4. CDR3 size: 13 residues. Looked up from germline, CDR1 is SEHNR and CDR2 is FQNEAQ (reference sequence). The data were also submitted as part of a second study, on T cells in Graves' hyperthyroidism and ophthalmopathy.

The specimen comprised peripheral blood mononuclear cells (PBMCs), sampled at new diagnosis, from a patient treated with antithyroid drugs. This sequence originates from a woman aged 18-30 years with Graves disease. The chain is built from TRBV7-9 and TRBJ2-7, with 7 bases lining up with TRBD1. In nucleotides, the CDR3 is TGTGCCAGCAGCTGGGCAGGGGGATACGAGCAGTACTTC. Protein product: CASSWAGGYEQYF.